This T cell receptor beta chain stems from a study of beta chain features in type 1 diabetes. Looking at the study overall: The study examined 90 million to 130 million sorted cells across all samples.

Investigators reverse transcribed all isolated RNA, so they sequenced expressed TCRB transcripts. The average output of naive, central memory and regulatory T cell samples was around 3.5 million reads. Profiling relied on immunoSEQ multiplex PCR, and the TCRdb table lists in-frame clones only, not all of them. The repertoire holds under 300,000 clones, with about a fifth as singletons. Study-level points and caveats: Among patients, naive, central memory and Treg TCRB repertoires appeared more similar than among healthy donors. Type 1 diabetes patients showed a moderate but significant shortening of TCRB CDR3s in all four CD4+ subsets.

A heparinised blood draw that averaged approximately 110 mL was obtained once from each donor. The length of the CDR3 is 14 residues. CDR1 and CDR2 (germline): SGHAT, FQNNGV. After removal of 5 bases from V and 6 bases from J, the junction contained 5 bases not matched to a gene. This clone came up a few times. Its antigen is currently unknown. The TCR sequence derives from a woman aged 40 to 50 with type 1 diabetes. The chain employs TRBV11-2 and TRBJ2-1; 9 bases map to TRBD2. Sample: naive CD4+ T cells from blood. CDR3: CASSPSGRLNEQFF. As DNA, the CDR3 is TGTGCCAGCAGCCCCAGCGGGAGGCTCAATGAGCAGTTCTTC.